The present T cell receptor (beta chain) was sequenced within a study of OX40 agonist ivuxolimab in advanced cancers. General notes on the study: The costimulatory receptor OX40 (CD134) was targeted by ivuxolimab, a fully human IgG2 agonistic monoclonal antibody. Intravenous ivuxolimab was administered to patients every 2 weeks at six dose levels: 0.01, 0.1, 0.3, 1.5, 3 and 10 mg/kg. Among the roughly 50 dose-escalation patients, approximately 20 had hepatocellular carcinoma, roughly 15 melanoma, 9 renal cell carcinoma and 9 head and neck cancer. The dose-escalation cohort was 82.7% male with a mean age of about 60 years, ranging from about 23 to 85. Prior anti-PD-1, anti-PD-L1 or anti-CTLA-4 therapy was permitted, and approximately 41% of dose-escalation patients had received checkpoint inhibitors. Partial responses occurred in three dose-escalation patients: two with cutaneous melanoma and one with hepatocellular carcinoma. Peripheral TCRbeta sequencing aimed to test whether ivuxolimab altered TCR sequence diversity and caused clonal T-cell expansion. The paper reports the monotherapy dose-escalation portion (N of about 50 patients) of the phase I ivuxolimab trial.

To sequence the TCRbeta CDR3 region, genomic DNA was isolated from the sorted cells. TCRbeta CDR3 regions were sequenced using the immunoSEQ Assay. This is the immuneACCESS table as TCRdb keeps it, with only in-frame sequences that have V and J called. A part of the clones is gone; compared with another copy, unresolved V genes explain less than half, and the rest is unexplained. The sample table shows some 62,000 clones, and about 83% are seen once. The ten largest clones represent more than 8% of the sample. Concerning this clone itself: The target of this receptor is not known. The record has no base qualities; no much larger clone is one base away.

General conclusions and limits of the study: Low levels of normalized T-cell clonal expansion were also seen in some patients who did not respond. After ivuxolimab, expanded clones were on average more numerous among CD8+ T cells than among CD4+ T cells. In the 0.1-3.0 mg/kg groups, partial responders were among the patients with the lowest normalized peripheral clonal expansion, particularly in CD8+ T cells. The antigen specificity of the peripheral T cells that underwent clonal expansion was not determined. At doses from 0.1 to 3.0 mg/kg, clonal expansion was seen in both CD4+ and CD8+ blood T cells between baseline and week 6.

Unmatched junction bases come to 10, with V trimmed by 6 bases and J by 4 bases. Spanning cysteine to phenylalanine, the CDR3 consists of 14 amino acids. The kept DNA is CDR3 alone, 42 bases in frame from the first base. Reading the germline V gene gives CDR1 SQVTM and CDR2 ANQGSEA. Patients with a history of autoimmune disease or receiving systemic immunosuppression were excluded from the trial. In every dose cohort, peripheral blood was drawn for TCR sequencing at baseline, cycle 4 day 1, and cycle 7 day 1. Samples were obtained from an open-label, multicenter, first-in-human phase I dose-escalation trial of ivuxolimab. Adults with locally advanced or metastatic head and neck squamous cell, hepatocellular, melanoma or renal cell carcinoma were enrolled in the trial. Before TCR sequencing, CD4+ T cells and CD8+ T cells from peripheral blood were sorted into separate populations.

The chain employs TRBV29-1 and TRBJ1-1; 8 nucleotides in the junction match TRBD1. The clonotype was recovered from an adult with an advanced solid tumor such as melanoma, head and neck, liver or kidney cancer. The sample was CD4+ or CD8+ T cells sorted from blood, taken in a trial of the OX40 agonist ivuxolimab. Here is the DNA: TGCAGCGTCTCAGGACAGGGAAGGAGCACTGAAGCTTTCTTT. This is translated as CSVSGQGRSTEAFF.